Presented here are 4 T cell receptor beta chains from one specimen sequenced in a study of regulatory T cells in long-lasting Graves disease. Arm-PCR of CDR3 regions and iRepertoire HTBI primers were the basis on which TCR beta libraries were built. TCRdb redid the calling of the multiplex PCR reads with MiXCR, one entry per CDR3 protein. The profile covers 400,000 to 550,000 distinct CDR3 sequences, with roughly 15% appearing a single time and about a quarter taken by the ten largest. Time point reported: newly diagnosed GD, antithyroid drugs for less than 3 months. Researchers made the TCR library from RNA that was extracted from PBMCs. These same records also appear under a second study, on T cells in Graves' hyperthyroidism and ophthalmopathy.

The sequences come from peripheral blood mononuclear cells (PBMCs), collected at new diagnosis, from a patient treated with antithyroid drugs. Receptors originate from a woman between 18 and 29 years old with Graves disease.

This clonotype was seen only a few times. The rearrangement links TRBV29-1 to TRBJ2-1; D unresolved. The germline CDR1 and CDR2 sequences are SQVTM and ANQGSEA. The V end was cut by 4 bases, the J end by 6 bases, with 7 bases between. This CDR3 comprises 11 residues. This CDR3 is CSVAPPNEQFF. In DNA, the CDR3 is TGCAGCGTTGCGCCCCCCAATGAGCAGTTCTTC.

The chain has TRBV9 and TRBJ2-7; 9 bases fit TRBD2. The CDR3 is made up of 15 amino acids. Germline loops: CDR1 SGDLS, CDR2 YYNGEE. The junction had 10 bases not matched to a gene; V was cut back by 3 bases and J by 6 bases. In nucleotides, the CDR3 is TGTGCCAGCAGCGAGGGGGGACTAGCCATTTCCGAGCAGTACTTC. This encodes CASSEGGLAISEQYF.

This clonotype was counted many times. The rearrangement uses TRBV3-1 and TRBJ2-3; 13 bases fit TRBD2. The CDR3 is 18 amino acids. Germline CDR1 is LGHDT and CDR2 is YNNKEL (reference sequence). The V segment lost 7 bases and the J segment 1 base; nucleotides outside the gene matches: 11. The CDR3 DNA is TGTGCCAGCACCAGTACGGGACTAGCGGGATCTGGCACAGATACGCAGTATTTT. Protein sequence: CASTSTGLAGSGTDTQYF.

The V call is TRBV28, the J call TRBJ1-5, with D possibly TRBD1 on 5 matching bases. V lost 3 bases and J 0 bases, leaving 15 bases between the germline ends. The length of the CDR3 is 17 residues. Germline values: CDR1 MDHEN, CDR2 SYDVKM. CDR3 loop: CASSFLDRPNSNQPQHF. CDR3 DNA: TGTGCCAGCAGTTTCTTAGACAGACCTAATAGCAATCAGCCCCAGCATTTT.